Presented here are 6 T cell receptor beta chains from one specimen sequenced in a study of OX40 agonist ivuxolimab in advanced cancers. TCRdb's copy holds only in-frame clones and misses some; the assay was immunoSEQ multiplex PCR. The sample includes about 82,000 clones, more than 80% of them seen just once. This specimen was CD4+ or CD8+ T cells sorted from blood, taken in a trial of the OX40 agonist ivuxolimab. These receptors came from an adult with an advanced solid tumor such as melanoma, head and neck, liver or kidney cancer.

The chain uses TRBV29-1 and TRBJ1-1, with 10 bases matching TRBD1. Trimming at V came to 6 bases and at J to 5 bases, leaving 6 bases not matched to a gene. There are 13 residues in the CDR3. Germline values: CDR1 SQVTM, CDR2 ANQGSEA. This CDR3 is CSVSGTGDTEAFF. For the CDR3, the DNA is TGCAGCGTCTCCGGGACAGGGGATACTGAAGCTTTCTTT.

V gene TRBV11-2 combines with J gene TRBJ2-6, with TRBD1 as a possible D gene (6 bases). Trimming removed 5 bases at V and 0 bases at J, with 14 bases between. This CDR3 is built from 17 residues. Germline assignment: CDR1 SGHAT and CDR2 FQNNGV. CDR3 residues: CASSLWATGSGANVLTF. DNA of the CDR3: TGTGCCAGCAGCCTGTGGGCGACAGGCTCTGGGGCCAACGTCCTGACTTTC.

The chain couples TRBV7-8 to TRBJ2-7; perhaps TRBD2 as D (5 bases). The CDR3 is 14 residues long. Trimming cost V 5 bases and J 3 bases, with 14 bases left between them. Germline CDR1 is SGHVS and CDR2 is FQNEAQ. The CDR3 loop reads CASSNLGLYYEQYF. In DNA form, the CDR3 reads TGTGCCAGCAGCAATCTAGGACTTTACTACGAGCAGTACTTC.

This chain uses TRBV14 with TRBJ1-1; 9 bases fit TRBD1. Germline V gene lookup returns CDR1 SGHDN and CDR2 FVKESK. Losses at the gene ends were 1 base for V and 5 bases for J; bases not matched to a gene: 20. This CDR3 spans 20 amino acids. CDR3 residues: CASSQVGMWTGDVRRTEAFF. CDR3 DNA sequence: TGTGCCAGCAGCCAAGTGGGAATGTGGACAGGGGATGTTAGGCGGACTGAAGCTTTCTTT.

In regard to this clone: This sample includes further DNA sequences coding for the same CDR3. This chain uses TRBV2 with TRBJ1-1; D is unclear. Trimming removed 3 bases at V and 1 base at J, with 0 bases between. Germline values: CDR1 SNHLY, CDR2 FYNNEI. There are 11 residues in the CDR3. The CDR3 here is CASSENTEAFF. The CDR3 nucleotides are TGTGCCAGCAGTGAGAACACTGAAGCTTTCTTT.

The rearrangement joins TRBV7-3 to TRBJ2-2; D gene ambiguous. Trimming took 8 bases from V and 2 from J, leaving 6 bases between them. The CDR3 is 12 amino acids. Germline CDR1 is SGHTA and CDR2 is FQGTGA. The CDR3 protein is CASGRNTGELFF. DNA of the CDR3: TGTGCCAGCGGACGTAACACCGGGGAGCTGTTTTTT.